Each of the 13 T cell receptor beta chains below was sequenced from the same sample in a study of technical replicates of blood from a few donors. Produced via immunoSEQ multiplex PCR; TCRdb's table is partial and in-frame only. The sample yields roughly 60,000 clones, about 95% seen once. Input material: PBMCs. These receptors were collected from a human donor in good health. Some clones in this sample may be carry-over from other donors' samples.

This clone is a singleton in its sample. The rearrangement links TRBV19 to TRBJ1-3, with D perhaps matching TRBD1 (5 bases). V lost 6 bases and J lost 0, with 12 bases in between. The length of the CDR3 is 15 residues. CDR1 is LNHDA, CDR2 SQIVND, per germline (reference sequence). DNA of the CDR3: TGTGCCAGTAGACCCACAGGCGGCTCTGGAAACACCATATATTTT. This sequence encodes CASRPTGGSGNTIYF. The full variable domain, rest sourced from reference TRBV19 and TRBJ1-3, is DGGITQSPKYLFRKEGQNVTLSCEQNLNHDAMYWYRQDPGQGLRLIYYSQIVNDFQKGDIAEGYSVSREKKESFPLTVTSAQKNPTAFYLCASRPTGGSGNTIYFGEGSWLTVV.

The chain uses TRBV5-1 and TRBJ2-1; 10 bases agree with TRBD2. Trimming took 4 bases from V and 4 from J; bases not matched to a gene: 8. Germline CDR1 and CDR2: SGHRS and YFSETQ. The CDR3 consists of 16 residues. In nucleotides, the CDR3 is TGCGCCAGCAGCCCGGATCCTAGCGGGGGTTACAATGAGCAGTTCTTC. It encodes CASSPDPSGGYNEQFF.

The chain has TRBV13 and TRBJ2-4; TRBD2 matches at 8 bases. The CDR3 consists of 18 residues. V trimming: 4 bases; J trimming: 6 bases; junction bases outside the gene matches: 17. Germline-derived CDR1 and CDR2 are PRHDT and FYEKMQ (reference sequence). CDR3 DNA: TGTGCCAGCAGCTCCTCTCGGGAGGGAAGGGGACACAGAAACATTCAGTACTTC. Residues: CASSSSREGRGHRNIQYF.

The J gene is TRBJ1-1, the V gene TRBV7-3, with a possible D match to TRBD1 (5 bases). The V end was cut by 6 bases, the J end by 1 base, with 9 bases between. The CDR3 covers 13 residues. Germline CDR1 reads SGHTA; CDR2 reads FQGTGA. The CDR3 is CASRAGGNTEAFF. The CDR3, as DNA: TGTGCCAGCAGGGCCGGGGGGAACACTGAAGCTTTCTTT.

The gene calls are TRBV2 and TRBJ2-1, with 8 bases aligning to TRBD2. This CDR3 has 16 amino acids. Losses at the gene ends were 4 bases for V and 3 bases for J; bases not matched to a gene: 8. Germline loops: CDR1 SNHLY, CDR2 FYNNEI. This CDR3 is CASSVYSGADYNEQFF. CDR3 sequence (DNA): TGTGCCAGCAGTGTTTATAGCGGGGCCGACTACAATGAGCAGTTCTTC.

V usage is TRBV2 and J usage is TRBJ1-5; no definite D call. This CDR3 is built from 14 residues. Trimming left V 6 bases short and J 0 bases short, with 9 bases between. Per the germline V gene, CDR1 is SNHLY and CDR2 is FYNNEI. The CDR3 DNA sequence: TGTGCCAGCAGGGAGAGCGTTAGCAATCAGCCCCAGCATTTT. This sequence encodes CASRESVSNQPQHF.

The sample holds one count of this clone. The rearrangement joins TRBV11-2 to TRBJ1-6; 10 nucleotides match TRBD1. Per germline, CDR1 SGHAT and CDR2 FQNNGV. V lost 5 bases to trimming and J lost 9 bases; unmatched junction nucleotides: 7. CDR3 length equals 15 residues. The DNA for the CDR3 is TGTGCCAGCAGCCAGATTGACAGGGGGCTTTCACCCCTCCACTTT. This sequence encodes CASSQIDRGLSPLHF.

V usage is TRBV27 and J usage is TRBJ2-1, with D possibly being TRBD2 (6 bases). Germline-derived CDR1 and CDR2 are MNHEY and SMNVEV (reference sequence). The CDR3 is 14 residues long. V lost 3 bases and J 6 bases, leaving 12 bases between the germline ends. In DNA, the CDR3 is TGTGCCAGCAGTTTTTGGGGTAGCGGCAATGAGCAGTTCTTC. It yields the protein CASSFWGSGNEQFF.

In its sample, this clone was seen a few times. This rearrangement joins TRBV7-9 to TRBJ1-2; possibly TRBD1 for D (6 bases). CDR3 length equals 15 residues. Germline V gives CDR1 SEHNR, CDR2 FQNEAQ (reference sequence). V lost 3 bases, J lost 2 bases, and 13 bases lay in between. CDR3 residues: CASSFWEGGNYGYTF. The CDR3 nucleotides read TGTGCCAGCAGCTTTTGGGAGGGGGGGAACTATGGCTACACCTTC.

V gene TRBV2 combines with J gene TRBJ2-1; D might be TRBD2 (6 bases). CDR1 and CDR2 from the germline V gene are SNHLY and FYNNEI. Trimming cost V 6 bases and J 0 bases, with 12 bases left between them. The length of the CDR3 is 15 residues. The CDR3 loop reads CASSSGSGSYNEQFF. The DNA for the CDR3 is TGTGCCAGCAGCTCGGGTAGCGGCTCCTACAATGAGCAGTTCTTC. The full variable domain, rest sourced from reference TRBV2 and TRBJ2-1, is EPEVTQTPSHQVTQMGQEVILRCVPISNHLYFYWYRQILGQKVEFLVSFYNNEISEKSEIFDDQFSVERPDGSNFTLKIRSTKLEDSAMYFCASSSGSGSYNEQFFGPGTRLTVL.

The V gene is TRBV19, the J gene TRBJ1-1; D not resolved. V lost 2 bases and J lost 6, with 13 bases in between. CDR3 length: 14 amino acids. Germline V lookup: CDR1 LNHDA, CDR2 SQIVND (reference sequence). CDR3 region: CASSILAQPAEAFF. CDR3 DNA sequence: TGTGCCAGTAGTATATTAGCACAACCGGCTGAAGCTTTCTTT.

V usage is TRBV7-2 and J usage is TRBJ1-1; perhaps TRBD1 as D (5 bases). Germline lookup yields CDR1 SGHTA and CDR2 FQGNSA. V was clipped by 0 bases and J by 0 bases, with 8 bases between them. This CDR3 is built from 15 residues. In DNA, the CDR3 is TGTGCCAGCAGCTTAGCCAAGGGGATGAACACTGAAGCTTTCTTT. It is translated as CASSLAKGMNTEAFF.

The chain has TRBV2 and TRBJ2-7, with no clear D. Germline CDR1 SNHLY, CDR2 FYNNEI. The ends were cut back, 4 bases at V and 4 bases at J, with 5 bases in the middle. This CDR3 contains 11 residues. CDR3 loop: CASSAGYEQYF. The CDR3 region has the DNA TGTGCCAGCAGTGCCGGGTACGAGCAGTACTTC.